Below are 23 T cell receptor beta chains sequenced from a single sample in a study of CD8+CD57+ T cells in acquired aplastic anemia. Using genomic DNA as the template, TCR beta VDJ and CDR3 profiling was carried out. TCRdb recomputed calls from the reads with MiXCR, one row per CDR3 protein. The sample holds about 210,000 distinct CDR3 sequences, roughly 55% seen once. Sequencing input: sorted CD4+, CD8+, or CD8+CD57+ T cells (not recorded which) from PBMCs. These receptors came from a human donor in good health.

A few counts support this clonotype. This chain joins TRBV2 and TRBJ1-5, with no clear D. Germline V CDR1 and CDR2: SNHLY, FYNNEI. V lost 7 bases and J lost 7, with 14 bases in between. This CDR3 has 13 residues. The DNA for the CDR3 is TGTGCCAGCACCCTCGCCCCTTCCCAGCCCCAGCATTTT. Translated, it gives CASTLAPSQPQHF.

Many counts were recorded for this clonotype. The J gene is TRBJ2-7, the V gene TRBV9; 7 positions match TRBD1. The germline gives CDR1 SGDLS, CDR2 YYNGEE. V lost 0 bases to trimming and J lost 3 bases; unmatched junction nucleotides: 3. The CDR3 has 14 residues. The CDR3 DNA follows: TGTGCCAGCAGCGTAGCGGGACAGAGCTACGAGCAGTACTTC. This gives the protein CASSVAGQSYEQYF. Drawing the rest from reference TRBV9 and TRBJ2-7, the complete variable domain is DSGVTQTPKHLITATGQRVTLRCSPRSGDLSVYWYQQSLDQGLQFLIQYYNGEERAKGNILERFSAQQFPDLHSELNLSSLELGDSALYFCASSVAGQSYEQYFGPGTRLTVT.

The V call is TRBV9, the J call TRBJ1-5, with a tentative D call TRBD1 (5 bases). CDR3 length: 14 amino acids. Germline V lookup: CDR1 SGDLS, CDR2 YYNGEE. Trimming pared 4 bases from V and 5 bases from J, leaving 13 bases between. CDR3 nucleotides: TGTGCCAGCAGCCAAACAGGTTCCGATCAGCCCCAGCATTTT. Its protein is CASSQTGSDQPQHF.

Regarding this clonotype: A much larger clone is a single base away; this may be a read error. The chain combines TRBV6-6 with TRBJ1-5, with a weak D call TRBD1 (5 bases). CDR3 length equals 17 residues. CDR1 and CDR2 from the germline V gene are MNHNY and SVGAGI (reference sequence). The DNA for the CDR3 is TGTGCCAGCAGTTACTCGTATGGCAGGGATAGCGATCAGCCCCAGCATTTT. It yields the protein CASSYSYGRDSDQPQHF.

This chain links TRBV7-9 with TRBJ2-3, with TRBD2 matching over 7 bases. Germline V gene sequence: CDR1 SEHNR, CDR2 FQNEAQ (reference sequence). V shed 1 base and J 14 bases; nucleotides not matched to a gene: 6. The length of the CDR3 is 12 residues. The CDR3 loop reads CASSLGGDYTYF. Written as DNA, the CDR3 is TGTGCCAGCAGCTTAGGGGGGGACTATACGTATTTT.

The chain couples TRBV7-2 to TRBJ2-1; D gene unclear. With 1 base removed from V and 5 bases from J, the gap between germline ends came to 6 bases. Germline V gene sequence: CDR1 SGHTA, CDR2 FQGNSA. This CDR3 is built from 13 residues. The CDR3 is CASSLGSNNEQFF. The CDR3 DNA is TGTGCCAGCAGCTTAGGTAGTAACAATGAGCAGTTCTTC.

The chain has TRBV20-1 and TRBJ2-7; 9 bases match TRBD2. The CDR3 extends over 15 amino acids. CDR1 and CDR2 from the germline V gene are DFQATT and SNEGSKA (reference sequence). Trimming at V came to 0 bases and at J to 7 bases, leaving 10 bases not matched to a gene. The CDR3 bases are TGCAGTGCTAGAGATCTTGCGGGGGGGCCATTAGAGCAGTACTTC. Its translation is CSARDLAGGPLEQYF.

This chain links TRBV2 with TRBJ1-1; 9 bases are shared with TRBD1. From germline, CDR1 is SNHLY and CDR2 FYNNEI. J gave up 5 bases and V 10 bases, and 2 bases lay outside the gene matches. The CDR3 runs to 11 residues. The CDR3 loop reads CAIGQGTEAFF. As DNA, the CDR3 is TGTGCCATCGGACAGGGGACTGAAGCTTTCTTT. Drawing the rest from reference TRBV2 and TRBJ1-1, the complete variable domain is EPEVTQTPSHQVTQMGQEVILRCVPISNHLYFYWYRQILGQKVEFLVSFYNNEISEKSEIFDDQFSVERPDGSNFTLKIRSTKLEDSAMYFCAIGQGTEAFFGQGTRLTVV.

This clonotype showed up just a few times. The junction differs from germline at one of its ends, possibly a read error. This chain joins TRBV12-3 or TRBV12-4 and TRBJ1-2; D remains ambiguous. This CDR3 is 12 amino acids long. CDR3 residues: CASSSASYGYAF. Here the CDR3 DNA reads TGTGCTAGCAGTTCGGCCAGCTATGGCTACGCCTTC.

The V call is TRBV2, the J call TRBJ2-3; D remains ambiguous. The CDR3 has 12 residues. Germline CDR1 is SNHLY and CDR2 is FYNNEI. V lost 5 bases, J lost 11 bases, and 14 bases lay in between. Written as DNA, the CDR3 is TGTGCCAGCAGTCCCGGGTACAATGAGCAGTATTTT. Its protein product is CASSPGYNEQYF.

The chain has TRBV15 and TRBJ1-6; TRBD1 is a possible D gene (6 bases). With 2 bases removed from V and 5 bases from J, the gap between germline ends came to 16 bases. The CDR3 runs to 17 residues. Germline loops: CDR1 LNHNV, CDR2 YYDKDF (reference sequence). CDR3 region: CATSRSAGAYHNSPLHF. The CDR3 DNA follows: TGTGCCACCAGCAGATCGGCAGGGGCGTATCATAATTCACCCCTCCACTTT.

As for this clonotype: It may be a read error: a sequence one base away is much more abundant. This chain links TRBV19 with TRBJ2-7; D remains ambiguous. Between the trimmed V and J ends, which lost 8 bases and 6 bases, there was a span of 20 bases. The germline V gene encodes CDR1 LNHDA and CDR2 SQIVND (reference sequence). The CDR3 covers 14 residues. DNA for the CDR3: TGTGCCAGTCGGGCGCCAGGTATCTTCTGCGAGCAGTACTTC. Translated: CASRAPGIFCEQYF.

The CDR3 spells CASGATGRRTEAFF. The CDR3 coding sequence is TGTGCTAGTGGCGCGACAGGGAGGAGGACTGAAGCTTTCTTT. This chain connects TRBV12-5 to TRBJ1-1, with 7 bases identical to TRBD1. J gave up 5 bases and V 6 bases, and 9 bases lay outside the gene matches. Per germline, CDR1 LGHNT and CDR2 FRNRAP. CDR3 length equals 14 residues.

This clonotype was found a few times. This chain joins TRBV9 and TRBJ2-3; D is ambiguous. Trimming took 5 bases from V and 3 from J, leaving 13 bases between them. The CDR3 contains 14 residues. CDR1 is SGDLS, CDR2 YYNGEE, per germline. DNA of the CDR3: TGTGCCAGCAGTGAAAGGCGTGCGACAGATACGCAGTATTTT. It translates to CASSERRATDTQYF.

The rearrangement links TRBV19 to TRBJ2-7; D not resolved. The V end was cut by 1 base, the J end by 4 bases, with 8 bases between. The CDR3 is made up of 13 amino acids. From germline, CDR1 is LNHDA and CDR2 SQIVND (reference sequence). The CDR3 DNA sequence: TGTGCCAGTAGTATAGCTGCAGGATACGAGCAGTACTTC. Residues: CASSIAAGYEQYF.

The chain carries TRBV7-8 and TRBJ1-4; maybe TRBD1 (6 bases). Germline V CDR1 and CDR2: SGHVS, FQNEAQ. V dropped 5 bases and J dropped 3 bases, with 13 bases sitting between them. The CDR3 is 15 amino acids. DNA for the CDR3: TGTGCCAGCAGCCCAGAGGGACACCCTAATGAAAAACTGTTTTTT. Translating gives CASSPEGHPNEKLFF.

This clonotype was counted ten times or more. This rearrangement joins TRBV5-1 to TRBJ1-2, with D possibly TRBD1 on 6 matching bases. V was clipped by 0 bases and J by 4 bases, with 13 bases between them. Germline CDR1 SGHRS, CDR2 YFSETQ. This CDR3 spans 15 amino acids. CDR3 residues: CASSLAETGGYGYTF. The CDR3 DNA sequence: TGCGCCAGCAGCTTGGCAGAGACAGGAGGCTATGGCTACACCTTC.

This clonotype has ten or more counts. V usage is TRBV2 and J usage is TRBJ2-7; possible D gene TRBD1, 6 bases. Germline V lookup: CDR1 SNHLY, CDR2 FYNNEI. The CDR3 consists of 16 residues. V was trimmed by 5 bases and J by 0 bases, leaving 17 bases between them. CDR3 DNA: TGTGCCAGCAGTTGGGTTAACAGGGAAGGCTCCTACGAGCAGTACTTC. Protein: CASSWVNREGSYEQYF. Filled out from reference TRBV2 and TRBJ2-7, the complete variable domain reads EPEVTQTPSHQVTQMGQEVILRCVPISNHLYFYWYRQILGQKVEFLVSFYNNEISEKSEIFDDQFSVERPDGSNFTLKIRSTKLEDSAMYFCASSWVNREGSYEQYFGPGTRLTVT.

Many counts were recorded for this clonotype. The V call is TRBV9, the J call TRBJ2-7; unclear D gene. This CDR3 region has 13 residues. Looked up from germline, CDR1 is SGDLS and CDR2 is YYNGEE. V was cut by 3 bases and J by 5 bases, with 12 bases left in between. CDR3 region: CASSETVRHEQYF. The DNA of the CDR3 is TGTGCCAGCAGCGAAACCGTAAGGCACGAGCAGTACTTC. The whole variable domain, remainder taken from reference TRBV9 and TRBJ2-7, is DSGVTQTPKHLITATGQRVTLRCSPRSGDLSVYWYQQSLDQGLQFLIQYYNGEERAKGNILERFSAQQFPDLHSELNLSSLELGDSALYFCASSETVRHEQYFGPGTRLTVT.

The J gene is TRBJ1-6, the V gene TRBV2; no clear D. The V end lost 1 base, the J end lost 6 bases, and 4 bases lay between the germline ends. Germline V CDR1 and CDR2: SNHLY, FYNNEI. The CDR3 sequence is 13 residues long. CDR3 in DNA: TGTGCCAGCAGTGAAGAGGCTAATTCACCCCTCCACTTT. It codes for CASSEEANSPLHF.

This clonotype was observed at least ten times. V gene TRBV6-5 combines with J gene TRBJ1-2, with TRBD1 matching 9 bases. V shed 8 bases and J 7 bases; nucleotides not matched to a gene: 8. Germline V gene sequence: CDR1 MNHEY, CDR2 SVGAGI. This CDR3 comprises 13 residues. This chain's CDR3 is CASGWDRETGYTF. As DNA, the CDR3 is TGTGCCAGCGGGTGGGACAGGGAGACTGGCTACACCTTC.

This clonotype was seen at least ten times. The V gene is TRBV12-3 or TRBV12-4, the J gene TRBJ2-7; maybe TRBD1 (6 bases). The CDR3 consists of 17 residues. V lost 3 bases and J 0 bases, leaving 18 bases between the germline ends. The CDR3 reads CASSFRIGQGPSYEQYF. DNA of the CDR3: TGTGCCAGCAGTTTCCGGATCGGGCAGGGGCCCTCCTACGAGCAGTACTTC.

The chain carries TRBV2 and TRBJ2-1; 10 nucleotides align to TRBD1. Germline lookup yields CDR1 SNHLY and CDR2 FYNNEI. The trim removed 6 bases at V and 3 bases at J, leaving 5 bases unmatched. The CDR3 is 15 amino acids. CDR3 DNA sequence: TGTGCCAGCAGATTTGGACAGGGGGTCTACAATGAGCAGTTCTTC. This sequence encodes CASRFGQGVYNEQFF.